This paragraph reports one TCR beta chain. The data derive from a study of T cell changes during pregnancy in multiple sclerosis. This table comes from immunoSEQ multiplex PCR, and its TCRdb copy is limited to in-frame clones, with some not included. The sample contains some 70,000 clones, around nine tenths of which appear only once. Trimming left V 5 bases short and J 1 base short, with 13 bases between. The CDR3 consists of 16 residues. Looked up from germline, CDR1 is SGDLS and CDR2 is YYNGEE. The sample was CD4+ T cells from peripheral blood mononuclear cells, taken in the third trimester of pregnancy. The chain joins TRBV9 to TRBJ2-6; D gene unclear. This receptor was taken from a female donor in good health, enrolled as a control in a pregnancy study. For the CDR3, the DNA is TGTGCCAGCAGTATGTTAGAGCTATCTGGGGCCAACGTCCTGACTTTC. Protein product: CASSMLELSGANVLTF.